Below, 5 T cell receptor beta chains from the same sample are listed, as sequenced in a study of blood T cell repertoires in COVID-19. TCRdb's table, derived via immunoSEQ multiplex PCR, lists solely in-frame clones and lacks some. The sample lists about 49,000 clones; 65% to 90% were seen once. The sequenced sample consisted of peripheral blood. The receptor set was obtained from a woman aged 55-70 years with acute or convalescent COVID-19.

This chain uses TRBV5-5 with TRBJ1-6; no definite D call. The CDR3 runs to 13 residues. With 0 bases removed from V and 8 bases from J, the gap between germline ends came to 6 bases. Germline CDR1 reads SGHKS; CDR2 reads YYEKEE (reference sequence). This chain's CDR3 is CASSLVTDSPLHF. The CDR3 nucleotides read TGTGCCAGCAGCTTGGTAACAGATTCACCCCTCCACTTT.

V usage is TRBV9 and J usage is TRBJ2-1, with D uncertain. The CDR3 contains 14 residues. The germline CDR1 and CDR2 sequences are SGDLS and YYNGEE. Deletions cut 2 bases from V and 1 base from J, with 7 bases between. This CDR3 reads CASSVPGSYNEQFF. The CDR3 DNA reads TGTGCCAGCAGCGTTCCCGGTTCCTACAATGAGCAGTTCTTC.

The V call is TRBV6-5, the J call TRBJ1-1, with D perhaps matching TRBD1 (5 bases). V was clipped by 3 bases and J by 0 bases, with 14 bases between them. Germline V gene data show CDR1 as MNHEY and CDR2 as SVGAGI. The CDR3 spans 16 residues. The CDR3 protein is CASSYPQGQLNTEAFF. CDR3 nucleotides: TGTGCCAGCAGTTATCCTCAGGGTCAATTGAACACTGAAGCTTTCTTT.

The chain couples TRBV30 to TRBJ1-1, with TRBD1 matching over 8 bases. Trimming removed 5 bases from V and 4 bases from J; junction bases left unmatched: 6. The CDR3 is 13 residues long. Germline V gives CDR1 GTSNPN, CDR2 SVGIG (reference sequence). The CDR3 DNA reads TGTGCCTGGGAAGCACAGGGGGGCACTGAAGCTTTCTTT. This encodes CAWEAQGGTEAFF.

This clone was picked up a small number of times. This chain connects TRBV6-6 to TRBJ2-7; 11 bases line up with TRBD2. Germline V gives CDR1 MNHNY, CDR2 SVGAGI (reference sequence). The CDR3 is 15 residues long. V lost 10 bases, J lost 9 bases, and 17 bases stayed unmatched. CDR3 sequence (DNA): TGTGCCATCTCAGGACTAGCGGGCGAATCCCACGTGCAGTACTTC. Amino acids: CAISGLAGESHVQYF.